This entry is about one T cell receptor beta chain. This sample was included in a study of cytomegalovirus exposure and HLA in healthy donors. Amplification used 60 Vbeta primers and 13 Jbeta primers. Sequencing used immunoSEQ multiplex PCR; TCRdb keeps in-frame clones, though not all of them. The sample has under 150,000 clones, about 81% seen once; the top ten hold roughly 8.2%. V was clipped by 2 bases and J by 7 bases; unmatched bases: 4. This CDR3 comprises 13 residues. CDR1 is MNHEY and CDR2 is SVGAGI in the germline V gene. Sequencing input: PBMCs. The sequence was obtained from a woman aged 45-59 years in good health and CMV-seropositive. The V and J genes are TRBV6-5 and TRBJ1-1; 7 bases map to TRBD1. The CDR3 region has the DNA TGTGCCAGCAGTTACGAAGGGGGCGGTGAAGCTTTCTTT. Translating gives CASSYEGGGEAFF.